These T cell receptor beta chains were read from a single sample in a study of response to subunit inactivated influenza vaccine. TCRdb redid the calling of the RT-PCR reads with MiXCR, one entry per CDR3 protein. The sample lists 600,000 to 850,000 distinct CDR3 sequences, 12% to 15% seen once, with less than 8.5% in the top ten. Sequencing was performed on PBMCs from blood, taken 14 to 15 days before vaccination. These receptors were taken from a man in his fifties or sixties who received an inactivated influenza vaccine. Both conserved end residues are part of each CDR3. The D gene is left open where the match is weak. Rows may omit the clone size; those that give it use once, few, many or a size class.

abundance | j_gene | v_gene | d_gene | CDR3nt | CDR3aa
few | TRBJ2-5 | TRBV20-1 | NA | TGCAGTGCCGGAGGGACCGGTAGAGAGACCCAGTACTTC | CSAGGTGRETQYF
few | TRBJ1-2 | TRBV29-1 | NA | TGCAGCGTCGGTAACGGACGGGGCGGCTACACCTTC | CSVGNGRGGYTF
NA | TRBJ2-1 | TRBV5-1 | TRBD2 | TGCGCCAGCAGCTTGGAAGTAGCGGGATTCTACAATGAGCAGTTCTTC | CASSLEVAGFYNEQFF
few | TRBJ2-2 | TRBV7-2 | TRBD1 | TGTGCCAGCAGCCCTACAGGACAGGCCGGGGAGCTGTTTTTT | CASSPTGQAGELFF
few | TRBJ2-2 | TRBV7-3 | NA | TGTGCCAGCAGCGACCCTTCGGTGGTCGGGGAGCTGTTTTTT | CASSDPSVVGELFF
many | TRBJ2-1 | TRBV29-1 | TRBD2 | TGCAGCGGGCGAACTAGCGGGAGCCGAGATGAGCAGTTCTTC | CSGRTSGSRDEQFF
NA | TRBJ2-1 | TRBV29-1 | TRBD2 | TGCAGCGTTGGGGGACTAGCGGCCTCCTACAATGAGCAGTTCTTC | CSVGGLAASYNEQFF
NA | TRBJ2-3 | TRBV4-1 | TRBD2 | TGCGCCAGCAGCCTCAACCTAGCGGAAAGAGATACGCAGTATTTT | CASSLNLAERDTQYF
few | TRBJ2-1 | TRBV2 | NA | TGTGCCAGCACTCTTCATGCCAATGAGCAGTTCTTC | CASTLHANEQFF
many | TRBJ2-7 | TRBV7-2 | NA | TGTGCCAGCCGGGGCGGAGCCTACGAGCAGTACTTC | CASRGGAYEQYF
NA | TRBJ2-7 | TRBV9 | NA | TGTGCCAGCAGCGGGATGGGGGCCGAGCAGTACTTC | CASSGMGAEQYF
few | TRBJ1-5 | TRBV12-3/TRBV12-4 | NA | TGTGCCAGCAAAGTGGGCAGGACAGCCAAAAATCAGCCCCAGCATTTT | CASKVGRTAKNQPQHF
NA | TRBJ2-7 | TRBV28 | NA | TGTGCCAGCACCCCGGGCCTAATCTACGAGCAGTACTTC | CASTPGLIYEQYF
few | TRBJ2-1 | TRBV11-1 | TRBD2 | TGTGCCAGCAGTTCTCCGGGACTAGCGGGGGGGCCCTCTCGGAATGAGCAGTTCTTC | CASSSPGLAGGPSRNEQFF
few | TRBJ1-6 | TRBV6-2/TRBV6-3 | NA | TGTGCCAGCAGTTACTGGAGGAATAATTCACCCCTCCACTTT | CASSYWRNNSPLHF
NA | TRBJ2-1 | TRBV24-1 | NA | TGTGCCACCAGTGATCAGGTCCGGGGTTACAATGAGCAGTTCTTC | CATSDQVRGYNEQFF
many | TRBJ1-4 | TRBV7-2 | TRBD1 | TGTGCCAGCAGCTTAGGACAGGGACGTAATGAAAAACTGTTTTTT | CASSLGQGRNEKLFF
NA | TRBJ1-5 | TRBV4-3 | TRBD1 | TGCGCCAGCAGCCAAGACGGGACAGGGGGCAATCAGCCCCAGCATTTT | CASSQDGTGGNQPQHF
NA | TRBJ2-7 | TRBV5-1 | NA | TGCGCCAGCAGCTTGGACGGGATGACATACGAGCAGTACTTC | CASSLDGMTYEQYF
NA | TRBJ1-1 | TRBV11-2 | TRBD1 | TGTGCCAGCAGCGCCCAGGGGGCGGTGGACGCTTTCTTT | CASSAQGAVDAFF
few | TRBJ2-3 | TRBV18 | TRBD1 | TGTGCCAGCTCACCCGGGACAGGAAGACCGCCAGATACGCAGTATTTT | CASSPGTGRPPDTQYF
few | TRBJ1-4 | TRBV5-1 | NA | TGCGCCAGCAACTACGGGGGGACTAATGAAAAACTGTTTTTT | CASNYGGTNEKLFF